This TCR beta chain emerged from a study of cytomegalovirus exposure and HLA in healthy donors. As for the donors, each was a healthy bone marrow donor. Study-level results: TCR association rates varied by HLA locus in a later analysis, with DRB1 highest and HLA-C lowest.

The PCR had 60 Vbeta and 13 Jbeta primers. Measured with immunoSEQ multiplex PCR; TCRdb has only the in-frame clones, and not every one. This sample yields about 110,000 clones, of which approximately 80% are seen a single time; roughly 5.9% belongs to the top ten. Turning to this clone: The antigen remains undetermined.

V lost 7 bases and J lost 3; bases outside the gene matches: 16. This CDR3 spans 16 amino acids. CDR1 is SQVTM and CDR2 is ANQGSEA in the germline V gene. The sequenced sample was PBMCs. The TCR sequence derives from a woman in her thirties in good health and CMV-seropositive. The V gene is TRBV29-1, the J gene TRBJ2-5; 8 positions match TRBD2. This chain's CDR3 is CSAGEAGAPSKETQYF. CDR3 DNA: TGCAGCGCCGGGGAAGCGGGGGCGCCCAGCAAAGAGACCCAGTACTTC.